This T cell receptor beta chain was retrieved from a study of glioma-infiltrating T cells. Trimming took 7 bases from V and 2 from J; bases not matched to a gene: 4. The CDR3 runs to 14 residues. Germline CDR1 reads DFQATT; CDR2 reads SNEGSKA (reference sequence). This clonotype was detected once. Its antigen remains unidentified. A read error may be the cause here, since a much bigger clone is one base away. Study-level results: Non-neoplastic patients had below-expected tissue-blood divergence, while all gliomas exceeded expectation. Tissue and blood shared very few CDR3 sequences.

The iRepertoire nested amplicon-rescue multiplex PCR amplified TCR alpha and beta CDR3s from RNA. One-step reverse transcription and amplification started from around 100-400 ng of tissue mRNA or PBMC total RNA. Via MiXCR, TCRdb re-called the multiplex PCR reads, giving one row per CDR3 protein. The sample consists of about 180,000 distinct CDR3 sequences, around 42% of them appearing once. The genes are TRBV20-1 and TRBJ2-1, with 11 bases matching TRBD1. Sequencing was carried out using glioma tissue, nonneoplastic brain tissue, or PBMCs (not recorded which). The source is a human donor with low-grade glioma or glioblastoma, undergoing nonglioma brain surgery, or in good health (not recorded which). The CDR3 sequence: CSDRDRGTYNEQFF. The CDR3 coding sequence is TGCAGTGATAGGGACAGGGGGACCTACAATGAGCAGTTCTTC.